Below, one TCR beta chain is given with its context. Its antigen is not identified. This record belongs to a study of Ad26.COV2.S vaccination and SARS-CoV-2 variants. Turning to the study itself: Dosing was one shot or two shots 56 days apart. Study outcomes and limitations: CD8+ and CD4+ T cells specific for spike reportedly responded with substantial breadth after vaccination.

The germline CDR1 and CDR2 sequences are LGHDT and YNNKEL (reference sequence). The V and J ends lost 6 bases and 5 bases, in that order; junction bases with no gene match: 4. This CDR3 spans 13 amino acids. The table came from immunoSEQ multiplex PCR; TCRdb's copy has only in-frame clones and leaves some out. The table lists approximately 400,000 clones, 83% of them singletons. This sample's treatment: about 20 received Ad26.COV2.S at low or high dose, single or two shots; 5 received placebo; per-sample allocation not given. Sample collection was performed on day 63 after the first vaccine or placebo injection.

The chain couples TRBV3-1 (or the pseudogene TRBV3-2) to TRBJ2-1; 7 bases agree with TRBD1. This sequence originates from a person aged 18-65 years who received the Ad26.COV2.S COVID-19 vaccine or a placebo. The sequences come from peripheral blood, collected in a trial of Ad26.COV2.S vaccine versus placebo. CDR3 in DNA: TGTGCCAGCAGTCGGGACAGCCACAATGAGCAGTTCTTC. It yields the protein CASSRDSHNEQFF.